Each of the 32 T cell receptor beta chains below was sequenced from the same sample in a study of a mutant IDH1 vaccine in newly diagnosed glioma (dated by TCRdb to 2020 to 2023). Library method: the immunoSEQ multiplex PCR assay. TCRdb mirrors the immuneACCESS table, restricted to in-frame sequences. Some clones are absent from its copies; in checked studies, under half trace to an unresolved V gene, and the reason for the others is unknown. The table for this sample lists roughly 48,000 clones; 91% of them were counted only once. Clones ranked in the top ten supply 2% to 2.5% of the sample. For these TCRs, the target antigens are not known. The sample's time point label is to be understood as: week 11, during vaccination. Each vaccine dose was 300 ug of a 20-mer mutant IDH1 peptide in Montanide, given subcutaneously with topical imiquimod. Sequencing used PBMCs, obtained from a glioma patient whose treatment included an IDH1 peptide vaccine. These receptors came from a man in his fifties or sixties with glioma.

The CDR3 nucleotides read TGCAGCGTTAAGGGAGGTAGCTCCTACAATGAGCAGTTCTTC. As protein: CSVKGGSSYNEQFF. The rearrangement uses TRBV29-1 and TRBJ2-1, with a possible D match to TRBD2 (6 bases). Looked up from germline, CDR1 is SQVTM and CDR2 is ANQGSEA. The CDR3 extends over 14 amino acids. The V gene lost 5 bases and the J gene lost 0 bases, with 11 bases spanning the gap.

V usage is TRBV28 and J usage is TRBJ2-6, with a tentative D call TRBD2 (6 bases). V was clipped by 5 bases and J by 1 base, with 9 bases between them. The CDR3 consists of 15 residues. Germline V CDR1 and CDR2: MDHEN, SYDVKM. DNA of the CDR3: TGTGCCAGCAGTGCGACTAGGTCTGGGGCCAACGTCCTGACTTTC. Translation: CASSATRSGANVLTF.

V and J are TRBV10-3 and TRBJ1-2; D is unclear. Between the trimmed V and J ends, which lost 0 bases and 7 bases, there was a span of 21 bases. This CDR3 is 17 amino acids long. Germline CDR1 ENHRY, CDR2 SYGVKD. The CDR3 DNA follows: TGTGCCATCAGTGAGTCGAGTAGACGAGGAGAGTTAGGTGGCTACACCTTC. Residues: CAISESSRRGELGGYTF.

This chain connects TRBV7-8 to TRBJ2-5; D assignment may be TRBD1 or TRBD2 (6 bases each). Germline loops: CDR1 SGHVS, CDR2 FQNEAQ. V lost 4 bases to trimming and J lost 3 bases, with 21 bases between them. The CDR3 totals 17 residues. The CDR3 DNA is TGTGCCAGCAGCTCCTACCGCGTTTTAGGGGGGAAAGAGACCCAGTACTTC. Translated: CASSSYRVLGGKETQYF.

V gene TRBV10-1 combines with J gene TRBJ2-2; 8 positions match TRBD1. The CDR3 extends over 19 amino acids. CDR1 is WNHNN and CDR2 is SYGVQD in the germline V gene (reference sequence). Trimming took 5 bases from V and 3 from J; bases not matched to a gene: 17. CDR3 amino acids: CASSFSPMTGAVDTGELFF. CDR3 in DNA: TGCGCCAGCAGTTTCTCCCCTATGACAGGGGCGGTCGACACCGGGGAGCTGTTTTTT.

The CDR3 nucleotides read TGCGCCAGCAGCTTCGGCTCGGGGGGCCCCTACGAGCAGTACTTC. Amino acids: CASSFGSGGPYEQYF. The V gene is TRBV5-1, the J gene TRBJ2-7, with D perhaps matching TRBD2 (7 bases). V was pared by 2 bases and J by 2 bases, with 14 bases between. The CDR3 runs to 15 residues. CDR1 is SGHRS and CDR2 is YFSETQ in the germline V gene.

V usage is TRBV6-1 and J usage is TRBJ1-5, with 8 positions matching TRBD1. This CDR3 is built from 14 residues. J was trimmed by 7 bases and V by 2 bases; bases with no gene match: 4. Per germline, CDR1 MNHNS and CDR2 SASEGT. CDR3: CASSETGGGQPQHF. CDR3 in DNA: TGTGCCAGCAGTGAAACAGGGGGTGGACAGCCCCAGCATTTT.

The chain employs TRBV19 and TRBJ1-2; 8 nucleotides line up with TRBD1. CDR1 LNHDA and CDR2 SQIVND come from the germline V gene (reference sequence). This CDR3 comprises 14 residues. The V gene end was trimmed by 6 bases and the J gene end by 6 bases; junction bases not matched to a gene: 9. CDR3 residues: CASRKLDREDGYTF. CDR3 coding DNA: TGTGCCAGTAGAAAGTTGGACAGGGAAGATGGCTACACCTTC.

V usage is TRBV19 and J usage is TRBJ2-7; D possibly uses TRBD1 or TRBD2 (5 bases each). The ends were cut back, 0 bases at V and 2 bases at J, with 8 bases in the middle. This CDR3 is built from 14 residues. Looked up from germline, CDR1 is LNHDA and CDR2 is SQIVND (reference sequence). This CDR3 is CASSIDEGTYEQYF. CDR3 DNA sequence: TGTGCCAGTAGTATAGACGAGGGGACCTACGAGCAGTACTTC.

This clone was recorded a few times. V gene TRBV11-2 combines with J gene TRBJ2-7; 10 bases are shared with TRBD2. There are 16 residues in the CDR3. The V gene's germline CDR1 is SGHAT and CDR2 FQNNGV. J was trimmed by 3 bases and V by 11 bases; bases with no gene match: 16. For the CDR3, the DNA is TGTGCCGTAATGGGGGGCCTAGCGGGAGAGTACTACGAGCAGTACTTC. Amino acids: CAVMGGLAGEYYEQYF. Filled out from reference TRBV11-2 and TRBJ2-7, the complete variable domain reads EAGVAQSPRYKIIEKRQSVAFWCNPISGHATLYWYQQILGQGPKLLIQFQNNGVVDDSQLPKDRFSAERLKGVDSTLKIQPAKLEDSAVYLCAVMGGLAGEYYEQYFGPGTRLTVT.

This rearrangement joins TRBV2 to TRBJ1-6; the D is unclear. CDR1 and CDR2 from the germline V gene are SNHLY and FYNNEI. V lost 4 bases, J lost 3 bases, and 1 base lay in between. The CDR3 loop spans 12 amino acids. The CDR3 sequence is CASSGYNSPLHF. The CDR3 DNA reads TGTGCCAGCAGTGGCTATAATTCACCCCTCCACTTT.

The CDR3 region has the DNA TGCGCCAGCAGCCTACAGGGGGGGGATAGAACTGAAGCTTTCTTT. The encoded protein is CASSLQGGDRTEAFF. This chain joins TRBV4-1 and TRBJ1-1; TRBD1 agrees at 8 bases. Germline V gene sequence: CDR1 MGHRA, CDR2 YSYEKL. The CDR3 is 15 residues long. The trim removed 4 bases at V and 5 bases at J, leaving 9 bases unmatched.

This clone was detected once. DNA for the CDR3: TGTGCCAGCAGTATAGCGGGAGTCGGCCCCTACGAGCAGTACTTC. The encoded protein is CASSIAGVGPYEQYF. The gene calls are TRBV28 and TRBJ2-7; 9 bases align to TRBD2. This CDR3 is 15 amino acids long. Germline V gene lookup returns CDR1 MDHEN and CDR2 SYDVKM. After removal of 5 bases from V and 2 bases from J, the junction contained 7 bases not matched to a gene.

J is TRBJ2-3 and V is TRBV19; tentatively, D is TRBD2 (5 bases). CDR1 LNHDA and CDR2 SQIVND come from the germline V gene (reference sequence). The CDR3 runs 16 residues. The V end was cut by 3 bases, the J end by 3 bases, with 16 bases between. The CDR3 DNA reads as TGTGCCAGTAGTATCTTGGCTAGCAGCAATACAGATACGCAGTATTTT. Translating it yields CASSILASSNTDTQYF.

This clone has only one observation. The chain employs TRBV5-1 and TRBJ2-3, with 12 bases fitting TRBD2. The CDR3 length is 16 residues. CDR1 and CDR2 (germline): SGHRS, YFSETQ. V lost 0 bases, J lost 4 bases, and 3 bases stayed unmatched. DNA for the CDR3: TGCGCCAGCAGCTTGGCGACTAGCGGGAGCGCAGATACGCAGTATTTT. The encoded protein is CASSLATSGSADTQYF. Supplemented by reference TRBV5-1 and TRBJ2-3, the full variable domain reads KAGVTQTPRYLIKTRGQQVTLSCSPISGHRSVSWYQQTPGQGLQFLFEYFSETQRNKGNFPGRFSGRQFSNSRSEMNVSTLELGDSALYLCASSLATSGSADTQYFGPGTRLTVL.

The chain recombines TRBV6-6 with TRBJ2-7, with 7 bases lining up with TRBD1. The germline V gene encodes CDR1 MNHNY and CDR2 SVGAGI (reference sequence). J was trimmed by 0 bases and V by 7 bases; bases with no gene match: 6. The CDR3 is 14 amino acids. The CDR3 DNA is TGTGCCAGCAAACCACAGGGGAGCTCCTACGAGCAGTACTTC. Protein: CASKPQGSSYEQYF.

The genes are TRBV10-3 and TRBJ1-2, with D uncertain. The germline gives CDR1 ENHRY, CDR2 SYGVKD. The V end lost 10 bases, the J end lost 2 bases, and 14 bases lay between the germline ends. The CDR3 extends over 13 amino acids. For the CDR3, the DNA is TGTGCCACACACCCGGACGGAAACTATGGCTACACCTTC. Its protein product is CATHPDGNYGYTF.

Only one count was recorded for this clone. The chain has TRBV19 and TRBJ1-6; D is undetermined. Per germline, CDR1 LNHDA and CDR2 SQIVND (reference sequence). There are 16 residues in the CDR3. V was pared by 1 base and J by 0 bases, with 7 bases between. This chain's CDR3 is CASSIGVSSYNSPLHF. DNA of the CDR3: TGTGCCAGTAGTATAGGGGTAAGCTCCTATAATTCACCCCTCCACTTT.

The chain couples TRBV7-6 to TRBJ2-1, with 7 bases that match TRBD2. This CDR3 comprises 15 residues. From germline, CDR1 is SGHVS and CDR2 FNYEAQ. V gave up 1 base and J gave up 6 bases; unmatched junction bases: 6. CDR3 nucleotide sequence: TGTGCCAGCAGCTTAGTGGGGGGGAGACGCAATGAGCAGTTCTTC. It encodes CASSLVGGRRNEQFF.

This clone has just one count. This rearrangement joins TRBV27 to TRBJ2-1; D is perhaps TRBD1 or TRBD2 (5 bases each). The CDR3 spans 16 residues. Germline CDR1 MNHEY, CDR2 SMNVEV (reference sequence). Trimming cost V 3 bases and J 4 bases, with 16 bases left between them. Here the CDR3 DNA reads TGTGCCAGCAGTTTCCTGGGACCGGCCACTTACAATGAGCAGTTCTTC. Translated, it gives CASSFLGPATYNEQFF.

The V gene is TRBV7-2, the J gene TRBJ1-2, with TRBD1 matching over 9 bases. The V segment lost 5 bases and the J segment 5 bases; nucleotides outside the gene matches: 9. Germline V gene data show CDR1 as SGHTA and CDR2 as FQGNSA. This CDR3 comprises 15 residues. The CDR3 loop reads CASSPWDRAGYGYTF. CDR3 in DNA: TGTGCCAGCAGCCCCTGGGACAGGGCGGGGTATGGCTACACCTTC.

V and J are TRBV30 and TRBJ1-1; 7 bases are a match to TRBD1. This CDR3 has 13 amino acids. Losses at the gene ends were 3 bases for V and 4 bases for J; bases not matched to a gene: 5. Germline-derived CDR1 and CDR2 are GTSNPN and SVGIG (reference sequence). CDR3 sequence reads: CAWSENRGTEAFF. CDR3 coding DNA: TGTGCCTGGAGCGAAAACAGGGGCACTGAAGCTTTCTTT.

V is TRBV6-5 and J is TRBJ2-4, with unresolved D. V shed 2 bases and J shed 0 bases, with 8 bases lying between them. The CDR3 runs to 15 residues. Germline V CDR1 and CDR2: MNHEY, SVGAGI. The CDR3 DNA follows: TGTGCCAGCAGTTACGGCCAGTTAGCCAAAAACATTCAGTACTTC. Protein: CASSYGQLAKNIQYF.

This clone occurred once. A read error may account for a junction end that differs from germline. This chain uses TRBV4-2 with TRBJ2-7, with 10 positions matching TRBD2. The CDR3 runs 15 residues. Germline loops: CDR1 LGHNA, CDR2 YNFKEQ. The CDR3 sequence is CASTQAGGSSYEQYF. In DNA, the CDR3 is TGTGCCAGCACCCAAGCGGGAGGGAGCTCCTACGAGCAGTACTTC.

The chain combines TRBV7-2 with TRBJ2-5; TRBD1 matches 8 bases. V shed 3 bases and J 5 bases; nucleotides not matched to a gene: 5. The CDR3 spans 14 residues. The germline V gene has CDR1 SGHTA and CDR2 FQGNSA. CDR3 sequence (DNA): TGTGCCAGCAGCTTCCGGACAGGGCAGGAGACCCAGTACTTC. It specifies CASSFRTGQETQYF.

The chain has TRBV27 and TRBJ2-5; TRBD2 agrees at 7 bases. V lost 2 bases and J lost 2; bases outside the gene matches: 5. The CDR3 has 15 residues. Germline assignment: CDR1 MNHEY and CDR2 SMNVEV (reference sequence). The CDR3 DNA follows: TGTGCCAGCAGTTTAAAGCGGGGAAAACAAGAGACCCAGTACTTC. Translation gives CASSLKRGKQETQYF.

The chain carries TRBV5-6 and TRBJ2-7; weak D call: TRBD2 (5 bases). The CDR3 consists of 13 residues. V was clipped by 1 base and J by 2 bases, with 7 bases between them. Germline V CDR1 and CDR2: SGHDT, YYEEEE. CDR3 sequence (DNA): TGTGCCAGCAGCTTGACGGAGGCCTACGAGCAGTACTTC. Translation gives CASSLTEAYEQYF.

The chain has TRBV6-1 and TRBJ2-5, with D tentatively TRBD1 or TRBD2 (7 bases each). Germline V CDR1 and CDR2: MNHNS, SASEGT. The germline V and J ends were trimmed by 5 bases and 7 bases, with 26 bases remaining between them. The CDR3 consists of 17 residues. The CDR3 sequence: CASSQGGSGAVVGTQYF. The CDR3 region has the DNA TGTGCCAGCAGTCAAGGGGGCAGCGGGGCGGTTGTAGGGACCCAGTACTTC.

This chain uses TRBV19 with TRBJ1-5; tentatively, D is TRBD1 (6 bases). This CDR3 is built from 13 residues. In germline, CDR1 is LNHDA, CDR2 SQIVND (reference sequence). With 3 bases removed from V and 6 bases from J, the gap between germline ends came to 9 bases. Here the CDR3 reads CASSIRGGQPQHF. The DNA of the CDR3 is TGTGCCAGTAGTATCAGAGGGGGTCAGCCCCAGCATTTT.

The gene calls are TRBV27 and TRBJ1-5, with D perhaps matching TRBD1 (5 bases). CDR3 size: 13 residues. V was cut by 6 bases and J by 7 bases, with 13 bases left in between. Germline V gene lookup returns CDR1 MNHEY and CDR2 SMNVEV (reference sequence). The CDR3 DNA follows: TGTGCCAGCAGCCTAGGGGTGCGACAGCCCCAGCATTTT. This encodes CASSLGVRQPQHF.

This rearrangement joins TRBV30 to TRBJ2-3; tentative D call: TRBD2 (6 bases). Germline V CDR1 and CDR2: GTSNPN, SVGIG (reference sequence). The CDR3 sequence is 11 residues long. V was pared by 5 bases and J by 6 bases, with 9 bases between. CDR3 nucleotide sequence: TGTGCCTGGGGGGACTTGGATACGCAGTATTTT. Amino acids: CAWGDLDTQYF. The full variable domain, completed using reference TRBV30 and TRBJ2-3, is SQTIHQWPATLVQPVGSPLSLECTVEGTSNPNLYWYRQAAGRGLQLLFYSVGIGQISSEVPQNLSASRPQDRQFILSSKKLLLSDSGFYLCAWGDLDTQYFGPGTRLTVL.

This chain links TRBV4-1 with TRBJ2-3, with D tentatively TRBD1 or TRBD2 (5 bases each). The CDR3 spans 18 residues. Germline values: CDR1 MGHRA, CDR2 YSYEKL. Between the trimmed V and J ends, which lost 4 bases and 1 base, there was a span of 21 bases. Here the CDR3 DNA reads TGCGCCAGCAGCCTTCCCGGGGCCGGGGTGAAAGGCACAGATACGCAGTATTTT. This sequence encodes CASSLPGAGVKGTDTQYF.